This T cell receptor (beta chain) was captured in a study of T-cell reconstitution after alpha-beta-depleted transplantation in children. The study, taken as a whole, reports: About two months after transplant, alpha-beta T cells reportedly came from several hundred expanded graft clones. T-cell numbers and diversity, one year after transplant, stemmed largely from T cells that were newly produced. High day-60 TCRbeta diversity in some patients came from surviving recipient T cells and thymic progenitors.

There are many counts of this clonotype. Its antigen is not known. Unique molecular identifiers were used in preparing the TCRbeta library. TCRdb re-derived calls from the PCR reads in MiXCR, one entry per CDR3 protein. The sample comprises 490,000 or so distinct CDR3 sequences, 8% to 11% of which are singletons, and 2% rests with the top ten. This CDR3 has 9 residues. The germline V gene has CDR1 DFQATT and CDR2 SNEGSKA (reference sequence). Sequenced material: PBMCs, taken before TCRalphabeta/CD19-depleted stem cell transplant. The clonotype originates from a child aged 2 to 10 with inherited bone marrow failure, due to receive a stem cell transplant. The gene calls are TRBV20-1 and TRBJ2-7; D not certain. The CDR3 coding sequence is TGCACCGCAGACTACGAGCAGTACTTC. It translates to CTADYEQYF.